These T cell receptor beta chains were read from a single sample in a study of cytomegalovirus exposure and HLA in healthy donors. TCRdb keeps only in-frame clones here, not all; method: immunoSEQ multiplex PCR. The sample totals 34,000 or so clones. The sample was PBMCs. The source is a female donor in good health and CMV-seronegative. Both conserved end residues are part of each CDR3. D genes are given only for firm matches.

d_call,j_call,v_call,cdr3_aa
TRBD1,TRBJ2-1,TRBV9,CASSVRTGGGNEQFF
.,TRBJ2-3,TRBV2,CASGRSHRVIGTDTQYF
.,TRBJ1-4,TRBV21-1,CASYGKEQASSTNEKLFF
.,TRBJ2-4,TRBV7-6,CASSPGTTQYF
TRBD1,TRBJ1-4,TRBV7-8,CASSSTGLGEKLFF
.,TRBJ1-2,TRBV5-8,CASSFTGSDGYTF
.,TRBJ1-5,TRBV9,CASSAGTNYQPQHF
TRBD1,TRBJ2-6,TRBV9,CASSDNPGQGLSGANVLTF
.,TRBJ1-5,TRBV2,CASRNRDNNQPQHF
TRBD2,TRBJ2-1,TRBV9,CASSASGGAVNEQFF